This entry is about one T cell receptor beta chain. Its antigen is still unknown. V trimming: 2 bases; J trimming: 1 base; junction bases outside the gene matches: 1. This CDR3 has 14 amino acids. Germline loops: CDR1 SGDLS, CDR2 YYNGEE. Profiling relied on immunoSEQ multiplex PCR, and the TCRdb table lists in-frame clones only, not all of them. The sample shows about 140,000 clones, 85% to 90% of them seen only once. The sample comes from a study of cytomegalovirus exposure and HLA in healthy donors. Study-wide points: Among the CMV-associated chains, three were confirmed in vitro as specific for CMV antigens.

The chain uses TRBV9 and TRBJ2-5; 8 positions match TRBD2. The receptor was derived from a woman between 18 and 29 years old in good health and CMV-seropositive. Sequencing was carried out using PBMCs. CDR3 amino acids: CASSVGGAQETQYF. The CDR3 nucleotides read TGTGCCAGCAGCGTCGGGGGGGCCCAAGAGACCCAGTACTTC.